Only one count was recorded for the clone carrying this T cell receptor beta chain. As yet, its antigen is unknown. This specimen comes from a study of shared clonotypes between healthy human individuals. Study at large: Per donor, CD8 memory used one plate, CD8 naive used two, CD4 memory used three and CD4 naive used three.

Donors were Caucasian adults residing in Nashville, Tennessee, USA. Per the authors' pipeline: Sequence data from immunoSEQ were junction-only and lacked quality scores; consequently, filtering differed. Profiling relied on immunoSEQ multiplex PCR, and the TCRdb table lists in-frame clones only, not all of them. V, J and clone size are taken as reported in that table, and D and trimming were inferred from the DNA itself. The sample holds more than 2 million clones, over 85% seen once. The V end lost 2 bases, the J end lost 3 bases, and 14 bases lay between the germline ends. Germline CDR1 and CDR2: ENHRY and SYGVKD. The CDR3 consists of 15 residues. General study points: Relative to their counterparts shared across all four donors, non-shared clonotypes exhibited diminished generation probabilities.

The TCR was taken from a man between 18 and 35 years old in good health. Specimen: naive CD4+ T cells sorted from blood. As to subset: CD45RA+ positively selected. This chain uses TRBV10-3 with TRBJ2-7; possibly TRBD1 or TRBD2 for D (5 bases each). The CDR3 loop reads CAISEIEGKVYEQYF. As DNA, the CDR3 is TGTGCCATCAGTGAGATTGAGGGGAAGGTCTACGAGCAGTACTTC.